This T cell receptor beta chain was identified in a study of blood T cell repertoires in COVID-19. The V gene lost 3 bases and the J gene lost 1 base, with 10 bases spanning the gap. Germline values: CDR1 SGHRS, CDR2 YFSETQ. The CDR3 runs to 14 residues. Measured with immunoSEQ multiplex PCR; TCRdb has only the in-frame clones, and not every one. The data hold about 250,000 clones, with roughly 84% observed a single time. Sequencing was done on a sample of peripheral blood. The source of this sequence is a woman between 40 and 50 years old who had recovered from COVID-19. The chain is built from TRBV5-1 and TRBJ1-1, with no clear D. The CDR3 nucleotides are TGCGCCAGCAGCTCCGGAGCCTCGAACACTGAAGCTTTCTTT. This sequence encodes CASSSGASNTEAFF.